Below, one T cell receptor (beta chain) is given with its context. TCRdb recomputed calls from the RT-PCR reads with MiXCR, one row per CDR3 protein. The sample lists about 40,000 distinct CDR3 sequences, about 31% occurring once. The data were taken from a study of patients and donors after allogeneic stem cell transplantation. Looked up from germline, CDR1 is DFQATT and CDR2 is SNEGSKA (reference sequence). Deletions cut 6 bases from V and 6 bases from J, with 14 bases between. The CDR3 has 13 amino acids. The source material was blood, either unsorted or a sorted T cell fraction (not recorded which). The receptor was isolated from a human donor who was either an allogeneic HSCT recipient or a stem cell or donor lymphocyte infusion donor (not recorded which). It is not recorded whose cells these are; they may come from a transplant donor. The J gene is TRBJ2-2, the V gene TRBV20-1; D remains unclear. The CDR3 loop reads CSAPLQSAGELFF. For the CDR3, the DNA is TGCAGTGCCCCCCTCCAATCGGCCGGGGAGCTGTTTTTT.